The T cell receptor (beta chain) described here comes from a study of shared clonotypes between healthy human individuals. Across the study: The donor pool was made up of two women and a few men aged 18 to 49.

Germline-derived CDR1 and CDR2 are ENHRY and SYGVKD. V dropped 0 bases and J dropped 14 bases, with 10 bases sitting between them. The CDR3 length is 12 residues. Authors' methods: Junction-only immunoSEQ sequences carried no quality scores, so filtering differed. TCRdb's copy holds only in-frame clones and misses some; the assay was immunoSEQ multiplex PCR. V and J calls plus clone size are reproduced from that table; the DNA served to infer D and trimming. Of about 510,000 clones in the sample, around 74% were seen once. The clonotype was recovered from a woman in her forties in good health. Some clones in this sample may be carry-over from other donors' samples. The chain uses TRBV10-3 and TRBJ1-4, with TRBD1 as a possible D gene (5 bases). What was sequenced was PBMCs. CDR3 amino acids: CAISESAGSLFF. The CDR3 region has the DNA TGTGCCATCAGTGAGTCTGCAGGGAGTCTGTTTTTT.